The clone carrying this T cell receptor beta chain came up once. Its antigen is undetermined. Germline assignment: CDR1 LNHDA and CDR2 SQIVND (reference sequence). Trimming took off 7 bases at V and 5 bases at J, with 8 bases between the two ends. This CDR3 region has 12 residues. This sample was taken from a study of identical twins. Regarding the study as a whole: Surplus twin overlap in beta out-of-frame sequences was less pronounced. Analyses of zero insertions could, in part, be confounded by invariant MAIT and iNKT cells. Models underestimated TCR alpha sharing (out-of-frame) in monozygotic twins.

TCRdb reprocessed the 5' RACE reads via MiXCR and lists one record per CDR3 protein. The table shows 750,000 to 950,000 distinct CDR3 sequences, with approximately 13% occurring only once. The same data also went into a second study, on yellow fever vaccine responses in identical twins.

The material sequenced was PBMCs. This sequence originates from a woman between 18 and 30 years old in good health. The chain links TRBV19 to TRBJ2-2; D gene ambiguous. CDR3 in amino acids: CASTSFTGELFF. CDR3 coding DNA: TGTGCCAGTACATCTTTTACCGGGGAGCTGTTTTTT.